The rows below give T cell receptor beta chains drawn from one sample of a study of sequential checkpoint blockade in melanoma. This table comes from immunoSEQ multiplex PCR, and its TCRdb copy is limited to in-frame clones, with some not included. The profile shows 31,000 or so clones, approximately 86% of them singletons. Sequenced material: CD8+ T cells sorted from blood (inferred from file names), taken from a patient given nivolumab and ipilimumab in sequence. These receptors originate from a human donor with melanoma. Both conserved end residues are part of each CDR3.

CDR3: CASSLFGTGAYEQYF; J: TRBJ2-7; V: TRBV28
CDR3: CATSRVWTGTNEQYF; J: TRBJ2-7; V: TRBV15
CDR3: CASSDRTANTGELFF; J: TRBJ2-2; V: TRBV25-1
CDR3: CASSLGTGRNSPLHF; J: TRBJ1-6; V: TRBV27
CDR3: CASRFTGGDGYTF; J: TRBJ1-2; V: TRBV5-5
CDR3: CARLQGPGANVLTF; J: TRBJ2-6; V: TRBV21-1
CDR3: CSVEEEARPYGYTF; J: TRBJ1-2; V: TRBV29-1
CDR3: CASSEVPQMNTEAFF; J: TRBJ1-1; V: TRBV2
CDR3: CASSDRRGRGTETQYF; J: TRBJ2-5; V: TRBV2
CDR3: CASSSGELFF; J: TRBJ2-2; V: TRBV6-6
CDR3: CAIRDRATYEQYF; J: TRBJ2-7; V: TRBV10-3
CDR3: CASSYGSGELF; J: TRBJ2-1; V: TRBV6-5
CDR3: CASSLFQGGYEQYF; J: TRBJ2-7; V: TRBV27
CDR3: CASSLYNEQFF; J: TRBJ2-1; V: TRBV6-6
CDR3: CASSIRGTGPNEQFF; J: TRBJ2-1; V: TRBV19
CDR3: CASSLYGGRNSPLHF; J: TRBJ1-6; V: TRBV28
CDR3: CASSLTRTYEQYF; J: TRBJ2-7; V: TRBV5-1
CDR3: CASSQVPGVRSEQYF; J: TRBJ2-7; V: TRBV4-3
CDR3: CASSLSETGIYEQYF; J: TRBJ2-7; V: TRBV11-2
CDR3: CASSSERQVYF; J: TRBJ2-7; V: TRBV13
CDR3: CASSLLAGGGDTQYF; J: TRBJ2-3; V: TRBV6-1
CDR3: CASSFNPGDYGYTF; J: TRBJ1-2; V: TRBV27
CDR3: CASSEDRGYGYTF; J: TRBJ1-2; V: TRBV10-1
CDR3: CASSPLGTGELFF; J: TRBJ2-2; V: TRBV6-5
CDR3: CAISESGDRGLYSNQPQHF; J: TRBJ1-5; V: TRBV10-3
CDR3: CAIKAGGSYEQYF; J: .; V: TRBV10-3
CDR3: CAWTGPGISTDTQYF; J: TRBJ2-3; V: TRBV30
CDR3: CASSGSSESEQFF; J: TRBJ2-1; V: TRBV6-4
CDR3: CASSLGTSKADTQYF; J: TRBJ2-3; V: TRBV7-9
CDR3: CASSASRDRFSGANVLTF; J: TRBJ2-6; V: TRBV9
CDR3: CASSYDGGKQTQYF; J: TRBJ2-5; V: TRBV6-5
CDR3: CATLAGRDNEQFF; J: TRBJ2-1; V: TRBV25-1
CDR3: CASSLGGRAGYEQYF; J: TRBJ2-7; V: TRBV7-8
CDR3: CASSLIVLSGLVEAEAFF; J: TRBJ1-1; V: TRBV7-2
CDR3: CASSLWSTDTQYF; J: TRBJ2-3; V: TRBV27
CDR3: CASSSGLAGYLDYEQYF; J: TRBJ2-7; V: TRBV28
CDR3: CASSLVRDMNTEAFF; J: TRBJ1-1; V: TRBV7-2